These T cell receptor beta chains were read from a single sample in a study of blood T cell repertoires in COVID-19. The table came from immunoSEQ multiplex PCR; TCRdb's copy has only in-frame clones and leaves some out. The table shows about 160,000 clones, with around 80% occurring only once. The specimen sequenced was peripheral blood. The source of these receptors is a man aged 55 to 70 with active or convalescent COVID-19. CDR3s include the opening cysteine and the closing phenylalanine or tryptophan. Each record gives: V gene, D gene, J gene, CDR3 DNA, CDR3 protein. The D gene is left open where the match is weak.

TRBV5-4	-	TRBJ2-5	TGTGCCAGCAGCGAAAGGGGGTACCTCCAAGAGACCCAGTACTTC	CASSERGYLQETQYF
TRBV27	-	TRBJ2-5	TGTGCCAGCAGTTTAGGGCTAGCGTACCAAGAGACCCAGTACTTC	CASSLGLAYQETQYF
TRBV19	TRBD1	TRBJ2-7	TGTGCCAGTACCGCAGGGGGCCATTTCGGCGAGCAGTACTTC	CASTAGGHFGEQYF
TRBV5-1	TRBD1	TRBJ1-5	TGCGCCAGCAGCACAGGGACAGGGGATAGCAATCAGCCCCAGCATTTT	CASSTGTGDSNQPQHF
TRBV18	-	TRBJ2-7	TGTGCCAGCTCACCGTTCGTGACTTCCTACGAGCAGTACTTC	CASSPFVTSYEQYF
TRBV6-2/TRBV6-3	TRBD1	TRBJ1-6	TGTGCCAGCAGTGCCCGGACAGGGGGCAATTCACCCCTCCACTTT	CASSARTGGNSPLHF
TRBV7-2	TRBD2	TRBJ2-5	TGTGCCAGCAGCCCGAGACTAGCGGGGAGAGAGACCCAGTACTTC	CASSPRLAGRETQYF
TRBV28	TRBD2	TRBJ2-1	TGTGCCAGCAGGACTAGCGGGAAACATTACAATGAGCAGTTCTTC	CASRTSGKHYNEQFF
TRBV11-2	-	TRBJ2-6	TGTGCCAGCAGCTCCCGTAGAGGCTCTGGGGCCAACGTCCTGACTTTC	CASSSRRGSGANVLTF
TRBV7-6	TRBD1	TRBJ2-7	TGTGCCAGCAGCTTAGGGGACAGGGGTTACTCCTACGAGCAGTACTTC	CASSLGDRGYSYEQYF